This TCR beta chain was captured in a study of cytotoxic CD8 clonotypes in ibrutinib-treated CLL. Study-level background: After a median of about six years, 14 patients stayed remitted and 12 progressed; responses had been partial in around 25 and complete in 2.

Regarding the study as a whole: Sustained-remission and progressing patients' sampling times differed.

Of note for this clone: The antigen is not known.

The repertoire was sequenced with immunoSEQ multiplex PCR; TCRdb's copy has only in-frame clones and lacks some. The top ten clones hold 25% to 35% of a sample with roughly 100,000 clones, 60% to 80% of them seen once. CDR3 length: 15 amino acids. Germline trimming cut 6 bases from V and 3 bases from J; bases unmatched to any gene: 7. Germline CDR1 is MRHNA and CDR2 is SNTAGT. Specimen: PBMCs, collected after 12 months of ibrutinib treatment. The gene calls are TRBV6-4 and TRBJ2-2; 7 nucleotides agree with TRBD2. This receptor was obtained from a human donor with chronic lymphocytic leukemia. CDR3 residues: CASSGREADTGELFF. DNA for the CDR3: TGTGCCAGCAGCGGACGGGAGGCGGACACCGGGGAGCTGTTTTTT.